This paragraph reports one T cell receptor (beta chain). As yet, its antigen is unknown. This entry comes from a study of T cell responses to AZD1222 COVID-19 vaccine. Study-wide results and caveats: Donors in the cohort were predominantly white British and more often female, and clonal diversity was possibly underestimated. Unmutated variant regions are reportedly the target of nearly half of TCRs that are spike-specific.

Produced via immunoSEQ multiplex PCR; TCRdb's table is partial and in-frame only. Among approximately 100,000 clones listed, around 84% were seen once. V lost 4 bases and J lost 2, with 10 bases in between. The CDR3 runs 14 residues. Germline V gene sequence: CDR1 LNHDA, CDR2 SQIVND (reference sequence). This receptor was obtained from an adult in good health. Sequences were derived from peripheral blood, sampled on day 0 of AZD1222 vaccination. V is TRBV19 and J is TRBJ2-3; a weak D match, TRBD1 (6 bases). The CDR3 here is CASSTGHATDTQYF. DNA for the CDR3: TGTGCCAGTAGTACGGGACACGCCACAGATACGCAGTATTTT.